These 10 T cell receptor beta chains share one sample of origin, sequenced in a study of cytomegalovirus exposure and HLA in healthy donors. Primers: 60 Vbeta forward and 13 Jbeta reverse. Repertoires were generated with immunoSEQ multiplex PCR, while TCRdb's copy carries only in-frame clones and drops some. The repertoire includes some 88,000 clones, 55% to 75% of them detected once, and 16% sits in the top ten. Material: PBMCs. Source of these receptors: a woman aged 18-29 years in good health and CMV-seropositive.

The genes are TRBV29-1 and TRBJ2-3; 8 bases match TRBD1. J gave up 6 bases and V 7 bases, and 3 bases lay outside the gene matches. The germline V gene encodes CDR1 SQVTM and CDR2 ANQGSEA. The CDR3 totals 11 residues. The CDR3 DNA sequence: TGCAGCGCGAGACAGGGGGATACGCAGTATTTT. Translated, it gives CSARQGDTQYF.

This clone was observed a few times. The chain is built from TRBV25-1 and TRBJ2-7; D gene ambiguous. Looked up from germline, CDR1 is MGHDK and CDR2 is SYGVNS. The CDR3 has 15 residues. V was pared by 2 bases and J by 6 bases, with 17 bases between. CDR3 region: CASSEKPPSAAEQYF. The DNA for the CDR3 is TGTGCCAGCAGTGAAAAGCCCCCAAGTGCGGCCGAGCAGTACTTC.

The chain uses TRBV6-6 and TRBJ2-7; 9 bases match TRBD1. The CDR3 loop spans 15 amino acids. Unmatched junction bases numbered 9, after V lost 6 bases and J lost 3 bases. Germline V gene lookup returns CDR1 MNHNY and CDR2 SVGAGI (reference sequence). CDR3 bases: TGTGCCAGCAGCGTATCCGGGACAGGGATCTACGAGCAGTACTTC. Encoded protein: CASSVSGTGIYEQYF.

The V gene is TRBV4-2, the J gene TRBJ2-5; 13 bases fit TRBD2. CDR3 length equals 18 residues. Germline CDR1 and CDR2: LGHNA and YNFKEQ. J lost 1 base, V lost 0 bases, and 5 bases had no gene match. CDR3 sequence: CASSQDLGTSGAQETQYF. CDR3 in DNA: TGTGCCAGCAGCCAAGATTTAGGGACTAGCGGGGCCCAAGAGACCCAGTACTTC.

The V and J genes are TRBV4-3 and TRBJ2-1; TRBD2 agrees at 9 bases. J lost 2 bases, V lost 2 bases, and 10 bases had no gene match. Germline assignment: CDR1 LGHNA and CDR2 YSLEER. The CDR3 loop spans 18 amino acids. CDR3 DNA sequence: TGCGCCAGCAGCCAAATAGCGGGAGTCGAGGGAACCTACAATGAGCAGTTCTTC. Its protein product is CASSQIAGVEGTYNEQFF.

V is TRBV28 and J is TRBJ1-1; a weak D match, TRBD1 (5 bases). The germline gives CDR1 MDHEN, CDR2 SYDVKM. The CDR3 loop spans 16 amino acids. Trimming left V 5 bases short and J 4 bases short, with 20 bases between. CDR3 loop: CASSRLPGFRLTEAFF. The CDR3 DNA follows: TGTGCCAGCAGTAGGCTCCCAGGGTTCCGTCTCACTGAAGCTTTCTTT.

This clone was counted a few times. This chain links TRBV10-1 with TRBJ1-2; tentatively, D is TRBD1 (6 bases). The CDR3 runs 17 residues. Germline V gives CDR1 WNHNN, CDR2 SYGVQD (reference sequence). V shed 2 bases and J shed 4 bases, with 20 bases lying between them. In DNA form, the CDR3 reads TGCGCCAGCAGTGAGGGCCCCGCAGGGGACTATACCTATGGCTACACCTTC. Protein product: CASSEGPAGDYTYGYTF.

A remark on this clone: The sample contains more than one DNA sequence encoding this CDR3. The rearrangement links TRBV6-1 to TRBJ2-1; no firm D call. Germline CDR1 reads MNHNS; CDR2 reads SASEGT. Between the trimmed V and J ends, which lost 4 bases and 3 bases, there was a span of 7 bases. This CDR3 comprises 13 residues. In DNA form, the CDR3 reads TGTGCCAGCAGTGTAGTCTTCTACAATGAGCAGTTCTTC. This codes for CASSVVFYNEQFF.

This chain links TRBV19 with TRBJ1-1; D may be TRBD1 (5 bases). Per the germline V gene, CDR1 is LNHDA and CDR2 is SQIVND (reference sequence). V was shortened by 7 bases and J by 7 bases, with 13 bases between the two germline ends. This CDR3 is 12 amino acids long. In DNA, the CDR3 is TGTGCCAGTATCAAGGGGCCCGTTGAAGCTTTCTTT. As protein: CASIKGPVEAFF.

Note on this clone: One end of the junction varies from germline; a read error may be responsible. The chain carries TRBV5-6 and TRBJ2-3; TRBD1 aligns across 9 bases. CDR1 and CDR2 from the germline V gene are SGHDT and YYEEEE. The CDR3 runs 12 residues. CDR3 protein: CASSPRTGEQNF. CDR3 DNA sequence: TGTGCCAGCAGCCCTCGGACAGGGGAGCAGAATTTT.